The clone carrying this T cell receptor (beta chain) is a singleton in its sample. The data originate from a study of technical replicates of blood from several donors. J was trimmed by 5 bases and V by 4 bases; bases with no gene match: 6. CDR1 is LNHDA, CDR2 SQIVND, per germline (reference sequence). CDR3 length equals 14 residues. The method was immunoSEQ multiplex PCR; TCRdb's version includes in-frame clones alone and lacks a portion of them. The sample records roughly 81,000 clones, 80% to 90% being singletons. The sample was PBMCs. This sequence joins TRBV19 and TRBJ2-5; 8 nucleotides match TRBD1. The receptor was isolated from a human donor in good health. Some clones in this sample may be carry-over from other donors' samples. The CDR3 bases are TGTGCCAGTAGTACCGGACAGGGATGGGAGACCCAGTACTTC. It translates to CASSTGQGWETQYF.